This TCR beta chain is drawn from a study of cytomegalovirus exposure and HLA in healthy donors. Study-level results: Subsequent analysis revealed that first-cohort TCR clusters tended to co-occur in the roughly 120 validation repertoires.

A remark on this clone: Its antigen is unidentified.

The CDR3 contains 15 residues. J was trimmed by 8 bases and V by 4 bases; bases with no gene match: 11. In germline, CDR1 is ENHRY, CDR2 SYGVKD. Clones were sequenced by immunoSEQ multiplex PCR, and TCRdb holds only the in-frame ones, with some missing. The sample records 70,000 or so clones, around 94% being singletons. The rearrangement links TRBV10-3 to TRBJ1-5, with 7 bases aligning to TRBD1. What was sequenced was PBMCs. This receptor was obtained from a man between 18 and 35 years old in good health and CMV-seropositive. CDR3 sequence (DNA): TGTGCCATCAGTGGGCCGGGACAGAATGGGGAGCCCCAGCATTTT. This encodes CAISGPGQNGEPQHF.